This T cell receptor (beta chain) was recovered during a study of early T cells in non-severe SARS-CoV-2 infection (dated by TCRdb to the early 2020s). Background for the entire study: Because TCR sequencing relied on bulk RNA taken from unsorted whole blood, pairing of alpha and beta chains was not possible. Summary of the overall study and its limitations: VDJdb matching was skewed toward anti-spike CD8 responses and likely underestimated virus-specific expansions, missing private and CD4 specificities.

Deletion took 7 bases off V and 3 bases off J, with a span of 10 bases between the germline ends. There are 13 amino acids in the CDR3, from cysteine to phenylalanine inclusive. The retained sequence is limited to the CDR3, 39 bases, with the frame set at the first base. Reading the germline V gene (reference sequence) gives CDR1 MNHNY and CDR2 SVGAGI. Receptors were amplified or captured by 5' RACE. These reads were obtained on a NextSeq 500. To correct for sequencing error and PCR bias, the TCR library protocol tagged individual cDNA molecules with unique molecular identifiers. Sequencing covered both TCR alpha and beta chains, and within each sample the abundances of alpha and beta sequences were tightly co-correlated. In the source study's methods: Decombinator V4 was used to perform V gene, J gene and CDR3 annotation of TCR sequences. TCRs were defined as expanded if a significant change between any two time points was detected under a Poisson model with p below 0.0001. Abundances of TCRs were expressed as counts per million after normalisation to the total number of TCRs sequenced in each sample. MAIT TCRs were defined by TRAV1-2 paired with TRAJ12, TRAJ20 or TRAJ33, and iNKT TCRs by TRAV10 paired with TRAJ18. VDJdb, accessed 1 November 2021, was searched for CMV, EBV and SARS-CoV-2 annotated TCRs, with TCRs annotated for multiple antigens excluded. In TCRdb, the public reads were trimmed at Q25 with fastp and aligned with MiXCR, with productive beta chains retained. Here each entry gathers all rows of one CDR3 protein and keeps the most common genes and DNA. The authors' filters were not applied to this entry. Counted in this sample were around 62,000 distinct CDR3 sequences; about an eighth of them appeared once. Roughly 3.4% of the sample lies in the top ten.

Set within a cohort of healthcare workers in London, UK, this nested case-control study involved weekly PCR testing of nasopharyngeal swabs along with blood sampling. Healthcare workers were enrolled in the week of the UK lockdown, from 23 to 31 March 2020, and were followed every week for up to about 15 weeks. In this sample, this clonotype turned up many times. The antigen it binds to is not known. No much larger clonotype is one base removed from it; base qualities were not supplied. The receptor chain draws on TRBV6-6 and TRBJ1-3; no D segment can be confidently identified. Source material: whole blood. The source of this sequence is an adult who was a healthcare worker with PCR-confirmed SARS-CoV-2 infection or an uninfected control (not recorded which). CDR3 sequence: CASIADIGNTIYF. The DNA is TGTGCCAGCATAGCAGACATTGGAAACACCATATATTTT.